This entry concerns a single TCR beta chain. Its target is not known. The data are from a study of shared clonotypes between healthy human individuals. General observations from the study: Genetic and exposure-history diversity was limited by the small donor number. Measured sharing among donors was expected to vary with sequencing depth.

Generated by immunoSEQ multiplex PCR, the TCRdb table keeps only in-frame clones and is missing some. This table has roughly 96,000 clones, approximately 44% appearing once. Donors, healthy HIV-negative adults, lacked recent acute infections or vaccinations. With unsorted samples, genomic DNA was obtained from about 100 million PBMCs. V lost 5 bases and J lost 4, with 14 bases in between. Germline V gives CDR1 MNHEY, CDR2 SMNVEV (reference sequence). The CDR3 is 14 amino acids. V gene TRBV27 combines with J gene TRBJ1-2; no reliable D call. Material: PBMCs. The receptor was derived from a woman aged 40 to 50 in good health. Some clones in this sample may be carry-over from other donors' samples. The DNA of the CDR3 is TGTGCCAGCAGTCTCCGAGTGGGGTCCTATGGCTACACCTTC. It codes for CASSLRVGSYGYTF.